The 28 T cell receptor beta chains in this list originate from one sample, sequenced in a study of long-term antiretroviral therapy in people with HIV. Sequencing used immunoSEQ v3.0 at survey level. Profiling relied on immunoSEQ multiplex PCR, and the TCRdb table lists in-frame clones only, not all of them. The sample has 20,000 to 25,000 clones; over 90% are singletons. Sequencing used unsorted PBMCs, obtained 4.4 years after starting antiretroviral therapy. The receptors were sampled from a woman between 45 and 65 years old with HIV.

This clone was counted between two and nine times. The chain has TRBV27 and TRBJ1-5; TRBD1 matches at 11 bases. The CDR3 loop spans 17 amino acids. Germline loops: CDR1 MNHEY, CDR2 SMNVEV (reference sequence). V lost 4 bases, J lost 6 bases, and 11 bases stayed unmatched. CDR3 nucleotides: TGTGCCAGCAGTTCGGACAGGGGGCTTTTTGCGGGTCAGCCCCAGCATTTT. As protein: CASSSDRGLFAGQPQHF.

The V and J genes are TRBV4-3 and TRBJ2-3; possibly TRBD1 for D (6 bases). Germline CDR1 LGHNA, CDR2 YSLEER. The ends were cut back, 2 bases at V and 4 bases at J, with 16 bases in the middle. The CDR3 runs 16 residues. This chain's CDR3 is CASSQSSGTPADTQYF. CDR3 DNA sequence: TGCGCCAGCAGCCAATCTTCCGGGACACCCGCAGATACGCAGTATTTT.

The J gene is TRBJ1-4, the V gene TRBV19, with 7 bases that match TRBD1. Germline lookup yields CDR1 LNHDA and CDR2 SQIVND (reference sequence). The V gene end was trimmed by 6 bases and the J gene end by 7 bases; junction bases not matched to a gene: 8. The CDR3 is 14 residues long. CDR3 sequence: CASRTTGEAEKLFF. Here the CDR3 DNA reads TGTGCCAGTAGGACTACAGGGGAGGCTGAAAAACTGTTTTTT.

V and J are TRBV19 and TRBJ2-7; 10 bases align to TRBD1. The germline gives CDR1 LNHDA, CDR2 SQIVND (reference sequence). CDR3 length equals 19 residues. The junction had 20 bases not matched to a gene; V was cut back by 5 bases and J by 4 bases. CDR3 in DNA: TGTGCCAGTAGTCCTTCGACAGGGGGCATTCTGGAACGATTATACGAGCAGTACTTC. It yields the protein CASSPSTGGILERLYEQYF.

The chain has TRBV19 and TRBJ2-6; possibly TRBD2 for D (6 bases). V dropped 5 bases and J dropped 2 bases, with 7 bases sitting between them. Germline CDR1 LNHDA, CDR2 SQIVND (reference sequence). This CDR3 has 14 amino acids. DNA for the CDR3: TGTGCCAGTAGTCCGGGGGCTGGGGCCAACGTCCTGACTTTC. It specifies CASSPGAGANVLTF.

The chain recombines TRBV7-9 with TRBJ2-1, with no clear D. Trimming took 4 bases from V and 1 from J, leaving 8 bases between them. The CDR3 sequence is 14 residues long. Germline CDR1 and CDR2: SEHNR and FQNEAQ (reference sequence). Here the CDR3 DNA reads TGTGCCAGCAGCTCCACTCCGTCCTACAATGAGCAGTTCTTC. The encoded protein is CASSSTPSYNEQFF.

This clone was observed a single time. The chain uses TRBV7-2 and TRBJ1-2; TRBD1 matches at 7 bases. Germline CDR1 and CDR2: SGHTA and FQGNSA. Trimming at V came to 4 bases and at J to 2 bases, leaving 7 bases not matched to a gene. The CDR3 runs to 15 residues. Here the CDR3 reads CASSSPKDRNYGYTF. The CDR3 bases are TGTGCCAGCAGCTCACCAAAGGACAGGAACTATGGCTACACCTTC. Based on the CDR3 plus reference TRBV7-2 and TRBJ1-2, the full variable domain is GAGVSQSPSNKVTEKGKDVELRCDPISGHTALYWYRQSLGQGLEFLIYFQGNSAPDKSGLPSDRFSAERTGGSVSTLTIQRTQQEDSAVYLCASSSPKDRNYGYTFGSGTRLTVV.

This clone showed up just once. This chain connects TRBV19 to TRBJ1-2, with TRBD1 as a possible D gene (6 bases). This CDR3 comprises 16 residues. Germline V CDR1 and CDR2: LNHDA, SQIVND (reference sequence). Trimming removed 7 bases at V and 0 bases at J, with 18 bases between. The CDR3 reads CASIIRAGHTNYGYTF. Written as DNA, the CDR3 is TGTGCCAGTATCATCCGGGCGGGACACACTAACTATGGCTACACCTTC.

The chain joins TRBV5-1 to TRBJ2-4; 8 bases are shared with TRBD1. Looked up from germline, CDR1 is SGHRS and CDR2 is YFSETQ. The CDR3 runs to 14 residues. Unmatched junction bases numbered 0, after V lost 0 bases and J lost 4 bases. CDR3 in amino acids: CASSLGQGKNIQYF. In DNA form, the CDR3 reads TGCGCCAGCAGCTTGGGACAGGGGAAAAACATTCAGTACTTC. Using reference TRBV5-1 and TRBJ2-4 for the parts outside the CDR3, the full variable domain is KAGVTQTPRYLIKTRGQQVTLSCSPISGHRSVSWYQQTPGQGLQFLFEYFSETQRNKGNFPGRFSGRQFSNSRSEMNVSTLELGDSALYLCASSLGQGKNIQYFGAGTRLSVL.

V usage is TRBV18 and J usage is TRBJ2-3; D is unresolved. Trimming removed 3 bases from V and 1 base from J, with 5 bases in between. Per the germline V gene, CDR1 is KGHSH and CDR2 is LQKENI. This CDR3 is built from 13 residues. CDR3 bases: TGTGCCAGCTCACCCCAAGGCACAGATACGCAGTATTTT. Encoded protein: CASSPQGTDTQYF.

This chain uses TRBV7-8 with TRBJ2-6; 7 bases fit TRBD1. This CDR3 spans 15 amino acids. With V trimmed by 5 bases and J by 3 bases, 4 bases remained unmatched. CDR1 is SGHVS and CDR2 is FQNEAQ in the germline V gene. In DNA, the CDR3 is TGTGCCAGCAGCCAGGGACAGAGTGGGGCCAACGTCCTGACTTTC. It is translated as CASSQGQSGANVLTF.

On this clone itself: Relative to the germline gene, one junction end is altered; a read error may explain this. The chain couples TRBV7-7 to TRBJ2-1; TRBD1 might be the D (6 bases). The germline V gene encodes CDR1 SSHAT and CDR2 FNYEAQ (reference sequence). The length of the CDR3 is 14 residues. The CDR3 loop is CASSSSPGDNEQFF. In DNA, the CDR3 is TGTGCTAGCAGCTCGTCACCAGGGGATAATGAGCAGTTCTTC.

The chain employs TRBV29-1 and TRBJ2-2; 9 bases fit TRBD1. The CDR3 is 14 residues long. The J segment lost 4 bases and the V segment lost 6 bases, leaving 6 bases of the junction unmatched. Looked up from germline, CDR1 is SQVTM and CDR2 is ANQGSEA. Here the CDR3 DNA reads TGCAGCGTGGGGGGGACAGGGTCCACCGGGGAGCTGTTTTTT. This codes for CSVGGTGSTGELFF.

The chain uses TRBV7-2 and TRBJ1-4; D may be TRBD1 (6 bases). The CDR3 is made up of 15 amino acids. Germline V gene data show CDR1 as SGHTA and CDR2 as FQGNSA. The ends were cut back, 1 base at V and 7 bases at J, with 13 bases in the middle. This CDR3 reads CASSLVTGRSEKLFF. CDR3 coding DNA: TGTGCCAGCAGCTTAGTTACAGGGAGGAGTGAAAAACTGTTTTTT.

The CDR3, as DNA: TGTGCCAGCAGCTTATGGGGGGCTGCCAAAAACATTCAGTACTTC. This sequence encodes CASSLWGAAKNIQYF. The chain employs TRBV7-9 and TRBJ2-4; D may match TRBD1 or TRBD2 (6 bases each). V gave up 2 bases and J gave up 1 base, with 9 bases separating them. Per the germline V gene, CDR1 is SEHNR and CDR2 is FQNEAQ (reference sequence). This CDR3 spans 15 amino acids. The full variable domain, rest sourced from reference TRBV7-9 and TRBJ2-4, is DTGVSQNPRHKITKRGQNVTFRCDPISEHNRLYWYRQTLGQGPEFLTYFQNEAQLEKSRLLSDRFSAERPKGSFSTLEIQRTEQGDSAMYLCASSLWGAAKNIQYFGAGTRLSVL.

The chain joins TRBV6-6 to TRBJ1-2; TRBD1 is a possible D gene (6 bases). Germline lookup yields CDR1 MNHNY and CDR2 SVGAGI (reference sequence). Trimming took off 2 bases at V and 4 bases at J, with 11 bases between the two ends. The CDR3 consists of 14 residues. CDR3 residues: CASSYDGTSYGYTF. The CDR3 nucleotides are TGTGCCAGCAGTTACGATGGGACATCCTATGGCTACACCTTC.

This chain joins TRBV5-6 and TRBJ2-6; tentative D call: TRBD1 (6 bases). Germline CDR1 SGHDT, CDR2 YYEEEE. The CDR3 extends over 19 amino acids. V lost 4 bases, J lost 0 bases, and 20 bases lay in between. CDR3 in DNA: TGTGCCAGCAGCCGTAGGACAGAGAACTTACGCTCTGGGGCCAACGTCCTGACTTTC. Translated, it gives CASSRRTENLRSGANVLTF.

The chain links TRBV6-1 to TRBJ2-4, with 9 bases matching TRBD2. The CDR3 is 16 amino acids. Germline assignment: CDR1 MNHNS and CDR2 SASEGT. The J segment lost 5 bases and the V segment lost 1 base, leaving 6 bases of the junction unmatched. In nucleotides, the CDR3 is TGTGCCAGCAGTGAAGGTCCAGCGGGGGGTCAAAACATTCAGTACTTC. This translates into CASSEGPAGGQNIQYF.

CDR3 in DNA: TGTGCCAGCAGTGAGTCCCTGGGGAAGGCTGAAGCTTTCTTT. Protein product: CASSESLGKAEAFF. This chain links TRBV2 with TRBJ1-1; D is ambiguous. V lost 3 bases and J lost 6, with 14 bases in between. The CDR3 runs to 14 residues. CDR1 and CDR2 (germline): SNHLY, FYNNEI.

This rearrangement joins TRBV10-2 to TRBJ1-3, with D perhaps matching TRBD1 (6 bases). This CDR3 is 16 amino acids long. Trimming left V 1 base short and J 2 bases short, with 12 bases between. Germline CDR1 WSHSY, CDR2 SAAADI. CDR3 DNA sequence: TGCGCCAGCAGTGAGTTCAGGGGTTTGGCTGGAAACACCATATATTTT. The encoded protein is CASSEFRGLAGNTIYF.

The chain is built from TRBV13 and TRBJ1-1, with 7 bases identical to TRBD1. Trimming took 2 bases from V and 4 from J; bases not matched to a gene: 4. Germline CDR1 reads PRHDT; CDR2 reads FYEKMQ (reference sequence). CDR3 length: 14 residues. In DNA, the CDR3 is TGTGCCAGCAGCTTACCCGAGGGGGCCACTGAAGCTTTCTTT. Amino acids: CASSLPEGATEAFF.

The CDR3 sequence: CASSVEGRYEQYF. CDR3 sequence (DNA): TGTGCCAGCAGCGTCGAGGGGCGTTACGAGCAGTACTTC. The rearrangement links TRBV13 to TRBJ2-7; D tentatively fits TRBD1 or TRBD2 (5 bases each). V was cut by 5 bases and J by 4 bases, with 12 bases left in between. This CDR3 has 13 amino acids. Germline V gene data show CDR1 as PRHDT and CDR2 as FYEKMQ (reference sequence).

The chain joins TRBV9 to TRBJ1-3; no reliable D call. Germline V gene data show CDR1 as SGDLS and CDR2 as YYNGEE. The CDR3 is 15 amino acids. V was trimmed by 1 base and J by 4 bases, leaving 12 bases between them. The CDR3 DNA is TGTGCCAGCAGCGTAATTCCGGGTTCCGGAAACACCATATATTTT. Its translation: CASSVIPGSGNTIYF.

V usage is TRBV10-3 and J usage is TRBJ2-3; 8 bases map to TRBD1. The germline CDR1 and CDR2 sequences are ENHRY and SYGVKD. V lost 2 bases, J lost 4 bases, and 5 bases stayed unmatched. The CDR3 is made up of 15 amino acids. The CDR3 DNA is TGTGCCATCAGTGAGGAGGACAGGGTGTCAGATACGCAGTATTTT. It specifies CAISEEDRVSDTQYF.

This chain connects TRBV9 to TRBJ2-6, with D possibly matching TRBD1 (6 bases). Germline V gene data show CDR1 as SGDLS and CDR2 as YYNGEE. Trimming pared 0 bases from V and 0 bases from J, leaving 7 bases between. The CDR3 is made up of 16 amino acids. Here the CDR3 reads CASSVEDSSGANVLTF. CDR3 sequence (DNA): TGTGCCAGCAGCGTAGAGGACAGCTCTGGGGCCAACGTCCTGACTTTC.

The rearrangement joins TRBV7-9 to TRBJ1-3, with 7 positions matching TRBD1. Losses at the gene ends were 11 bases for V and 0 bases for J; bases not matched to a gene: 13. The CDR3 loop spans 16 amino acids. Germline V gene lookup returns CDR1 SEHNR and CDR2 FQNEAQ (reference sequence). This CDR3 reads CAGYTGQTISGNTIYF. The CDR3 bases are TGTGCCGGTTATACGGGACAGACTATCTCTGGAAACACCATATATTTT.

V is TRBV19 and J is TRBJ1-1, with no clear D. This CDR3 is built from 13 residues. The V gene lost 4 bases and the J gene lost 0 bases, with 6 bases spanning the gap. In germline, CDR1 is LNHDA, CDR2 SQIVND (reference sequence). The CDR3 loop reads CASSNYMNTEAFF. As DNA, the CDR3 is TGTGCCAGTAGTAACTACATGAACACTGAAGCTTTCTTT. The full variable domain, rest sourced from reference TRBV19 and TRBJ1-1, is DGGITQSPKYLFRKEGQNVTLSCEQNLNHDAMYWYRQDPGQGLRLIYYSQIVNDFQKGDIAEGYSVSREKKESFPLTVTSAQKNPTAFYLCASSNYMNTEAFFGQGTRLTVV.

This chain uses TRBV9 with TRBJ2-2; D may be TRBD1 (5 bases). The CDR3 contains 14 residues. Germline CDR1 SGDLS, CDR2 YYNGEE. Trimming left V 4 bases short and J 2 bases short, with 9 bases between. The chain's CDR3 is CASSSQGNTGELFF. CDR3 nucleotides: TGTGCCAGCAGCTCTCAGGGAAACACCGGGGAGCTGTTTTTT.